This is a list of T cell receptor beta chains from one sample in a study of human T cells and chemical hapten exposure. TCRdb independently ran MiXCR on the RACE reads; one entry per CDR3 protein. The profile shows about 120,000 distinct CDR3 sequences, approximately 13% of them singletons. The starting material was whole blood, obtained in connection with sensitization to the hapten diphenylcyclopropenone (DPC). The origin of the receptors is a young woman with alopecia areata. Some clones in this sample may be carry-over from other donors' samples. Each CDR3 is given with its conserved first and last residue. The order of the fields is CDR3 length, J gene, V gene, clone size, D gene, CDR3 protein, CDR3 DNA. A D gene is named only where the DNA matches it firmly. Clone size is not always given. Where it is, it says once, few, many or a class for expanded clones.

len: 13
j_gene: TRBJ1-1
v_gene: TRBV10-1
abundance: few
d_gene: TRBD1
CDR3aa: CASSEYRGTEAFF
CDR3nt: TGCGCCAGCAGTGAGTACAGGGGGACTGAAGCTTTCTTT

len: 15
j_gene: TRBJ2-7
v_gene: TRBV7-8
abundance: .
d_gene: .
CDR3aa: CASSLEGQDIYEQYF
CDR3nt: TGTGCCAGCAGCTTAGAGGGCCAGGATATCTACGAGCAGTACTTC

len: 15
j_gene: TRBJ2-1
v_gene: TRBV28
abundance: .
d_gene: TRBD2
CDR3aa: CASTNQKRGYNEQFF
CDR3nt: TGTGCCAGCACCAATCAAAAGCGGGGGTACAATGAGCAGTTCTTC

len: 11
j_gene: TRBJ2-7
v_gene: TRBV28
abundance: few
d_gene: .
CDR3aa: CASGAPYEQYF
CDR3nt: TGTGCCAGCGGGGCCCCCTACGAGCAGTACTTC

len: 14
j_gene: TRBJ2-7
v_gene: TRBV7-2
abundance: .
d_gene: .
CDR3aa: CASSLDGTFGEQYF
CDR3nt: TGTGCCAGCAGCTTAGATGGCACCTTCGGGGAGCAGTACTTC

len: 12
j_gene: TRBJ2-5
v_gene: TRBV29-1
abundance: many
d_gene: .
CDR3aa: CSVEYGGETQYF
CDR3nt: TGCAGCGTTGAATATGGGGGAGAGACCCAGTACTTC

len: 16
j_gene: TRBJ2-1
v_gene: TRBV28
abundance: .
d_gene: TRBD2
CDR3aa: CATFSGGSSSYNQQFF
CDR3nt: TGTGCCACCTTTTCGGGGGGGAGCAGCTCCTACAATCAGCAGTTCTTC

len: 16
j_gene: TRBJ1-5
v_gene: TRBV24-1
abundance: few
d_gene: TRBD1
CDR3aa: CATSDADRGSNQPQHF
CDR3nt: TGTGCCACCAGTGATGCAGACAGGGGAAGCAATCAGCCCCAGCATTTT

len: 15
j_gene: TRBJ1-4
v_gene: TRBV18
abundance: .
d_gene: .
CDR3aa: CASSPRSGNNEKLFF
CDR3nt: TGTGCCAGCTCACCACGCTCAGGAAATAATGAAAAACTGTTTTTT

len: 17
j_gene: TRBJ2-3
v_gene: TRBV15
abundance: many
d_gene: TRBD2
CDR3aa: CATSRAISGGATDTQYF
CDR3nt: TGTGCCACCAGCAGAGCCATTAGCGGGGGGGCGACAGATACGCAGTATTTT

len: 15
j_gene: TRBJ2-1
v_gene: TRBV7-2
abundance: .
d_gene: .
CDR3aa: CASSQSGVSHNEQFF
CDR3nt: TGTGCCAGCTCCCAATCGGGAGTCAGTCACAATGAGCAGTTCTTC

len: 16
j_gene: TRBJ2-3
v_gene: TRBV6-2/TRBV6-3
abundance: few
d_gene: .
CDR3aa: CASSLSRGTVTDTQYF
CDR3nt: TGTGCCAGCAGTCTATCCAGGGGTACGGTGACAGATACGCAGTATTTT

len: 14
j_gene: TRBJ1-6
v_gene: TRBV7-8
abundance: few
d_gene: .
CDR3aa: CASSSGRNNSPLHF
CDR3nt: TGTGCCAGCAGCTCGGGACGGAATAATTCACCCCTCCACTTT

len: 12
j_gene: TRBJ1-2
v_gene: TRBV5-4
abundance: many
d_gene: TRBD1
CDR3aa: CASSLGQGDYTF
CDR3nt: TGTGCCAGCAGCTTGGGACAGGGGGACTACACCTTC

len: 14
j_gene: TRBJ1-2
v_gene: TRBV3-1
abundance: few
d_gene: .
CDR3aa: CASSQRTVNYGYTF
CDR3nt: TGTGCCAGCAGCCAACGGACAGTTAACTATGGCTACACCTTC

len: 14
j_gene: TRBJ1-5
v_gene: TRBV6-6
abundance: few
d_gene: TRBD1
CDR3aa: CASSRQGENQPQHF
CDR3nt: TGTGCCAGCAGCCGACAGGGGGAAAATCAGCCCCAGCATTTT

len: 15
j_gene: TRBJ2-1
v_gene: TRBV28
abundance: few
d_gene: TRBD2
CDR3aa: CSGTSGGAEINEQFF
CDR3nt: TGTTCCGGGACTAGCGGGGGGGCCGAAATCAATGAGCAGTTCTTC

len: 14
j_gene: TRBJ2-6
v_gene: TRBV28
abundance: few
d_gene: TRBD1
CDR3aa: CASRQGAGANVLTF
CDR3nt: TGTGCCAGCAGACAGGGGGCTGGGGCCAACGTCCTGACTTTC

len: 12
j_gene: TRBJ2-3
v_gene: TRBV11-3
abundance: many
d_gene: .
CDR3aa: CASSLGEGTQYF
CDR3nt: TGTGCCAGCAGCTTAGGAGAGGGTACGCAGTATTTT

len: 15
j_gene: TRBJ1-1
v_gene: TRBV5-4
abundance: many
d_gene: .
CDR3aa: CASSLGGGGSTEAFF
CDR3nt: TGTGCCAGCAGCTTAGGGGGTGGAGGGAGCACTGAAGCTTTCTTT